These 18 T cell receptor beta chains came from one sample sequenced in a study of PD-1 blockade in classical Hodgkin lymphoma. There was relapse after autologous stem cell transplantation in every patient, and there was variation in brentuximab vedotin exposure. Sequencing used immunoSEQ multiplex PCR; TCRdb keeps in-frame clones, though not all of them. Seen here are about 85,000 clones, about 93% observed once, and the top ten hold 2.6%. The sequenced sample was peripheral blood mononuclear cells (PBMCs), obtained before the second cycle of nivolumab. All receptors derive from a human donor with classical Hodgkin lymphoma.

This rearrangement joins TRBV18 to TRBJ2-1; 11 nucleotides agree with TRBD2. V trimming: 2 bases; J trimming: 6 bases; junction bases outside the gene matches: 6. The length of the CDR3 is 16 residues. CDR1 is KGHSH, CDR2 LQKENI, per germline. CDR3 coding DNA: TGTGCCAGCTCACCAGTGGTAGCGGGAGGGCCCAATGAGCAGTTCTTC. It encodes CASSPVVAGGPNEQFF.

The chain combines TRBV27 with TRBJ2-1, with 7 bases that match TRBD1. This CDR3 is 14 amino acids long. With V trimmed by 3 bases and J by 3 bases, 2 bases remained unmatched. Germline V gene lookup returns CDR1 MNHEY and CDR2 SMNVEV (reference sequence). Written as DNA, the CDR3 is TGTGCCAGCAGTTTTTGGGACAGCTACAATGAGCAGTTCTTC. This encodes CASSFWDSYNEQFF.

This clone was picked up a small number of times. V usage is TRBV30 and J usage is TRBJ2-5, with TRBD1 matching 7 bases. The CDR3 sequence is 15 residues long. Looked up from germline, CDR1 is GTSNPN and CDR2 is SVGIG (reference sequence). V lost 4 bases to trimming and J lost 5 bases; unmatched junction nucleotides: 13. This chain's CDR3 is CAWTRGGRKSETQYF. The DNA of the CDR3 is TGTGCCTGGACCAGAGGGGGCAGAAAGTCGGAGACCCAGTACTTC. The variable domain in full, with the rest retrieved from reference TRBV30 and TRBJ2-5, is SQTIHQWPATLVQPVGSPLSLECTVEGTSNPNLYWYRQAAGRGLQLLFYSVGIGQISSEVPQNLSASRPQDRQFILSSKKLLLSDSGFYLCAWTRGGRKSETQYFGPGTRLLVL.

In DNA, the CDR3 is TGTGCCAGCAGCTTAGGCGGGACCCTTAACGAGCAGTACTTC. Encoded protein: CASSLGGTLNEQYF. V usage is TRBV7-8 and J usage is TRBJ2-7, with D perhaps matching TRBD2 (6 bases). Trimming removed 1 base from V and 5 bases from J, with 12 bases in between. Germline V gene data show CDR1 as SGHVS and CDR2 as FQNEAQ. The CDR3 covers 14 residues. The full variable domain, in which reference TRBV7-8 and TRBJ2-7 provide the parts outside the CDR3, is GAGVSQSPRYKVAKRGQDVALRCDPISGHVSLFWYQQALGQGPEFLTYFQNEAQLDKSGLPSDRFFAERPEGSVSTLKIQRTQQEDSAVYLCASSLGGTLNEQYFGPGTRLTVT.

This sequence joins TRBV2 and TRBJ1-2, with 8 bases fitting TRBD1. The germline V gene encodes CDR1 SNHLY and CDR2 FYNNEI. CDR3 length equals 16 residues. Trimming removed 6 bases from V and 4 bases from J; junction bases left unmatched: 13. The CDR3 bases are TGTGCCAGCAGAGCCGGAGGGACAGGCACGAGCTATGGCTACACCTTC. It translates to CASRAGGTGTSYGYTF.

This clone occurred once. The chain uses TRBV20-1 and TRBJ1-6; no reliable D call. Trimming shortened V by 1 base and J by 9 bases, and 4 bases separated the two germline ends. The CDR3 extends over 11 amino acids. From germline, CDR1 is DFQATT and CDR2 SNEGSKA (reference sequence). The CDR3 protein is CSARGVSPLHF. CDR3 DNA sequence: TGCAGTGCTAGAGGGGTTTCACCCCTCCACTTT.

The V call is TRBV9, the J call TRBJ2-1; TRBD2 agrees at 9 bases. The V gene's germline CDR1 is SGDLS and CDR2 YYNGEE. V was pared by 3 bases and J by 6 bases, with 10 bases of the junction left unmatched. This CDR3 has 16 amino acids. In nucleotides, the CDR3 is TGTGCCAGCAGCGGCTATAGCGGGAGAAGGGCCAATGAGCAGTTCTTC. Its protein is CASSGYSGRRANEQFF.

The V call is TRBV19, the J call TRBJ2-1, with 8 positions matching TRBD2. The germline CDR1 and CDR2 sequences are LNHDA and SQIVND (reference sequence). CDR3 length: 15 amino acids. V dropped 2 bases and J dropped 3; count of bases not matched to a gene: 3. CDR3 DNA sequence: TGTGCCAGTAGTATAACGGGAGGGGGCTACAATGAGCAGTTCTTC. Protein product: CASSITGGGYNEQFF.

This chain connects TRBV19 to TRBJ2-1; perhaps TRBD1 as D (6 bases). The CDR3 spans 14 residues. The V end lost 5 bases, the J end lost 2 bases, and 10 bases lay between the germline ends. The germline gives CDR1 LNHDA, CDR2 SQIVND (reference sequence). DNA of the CDR3: TGTGCCAGTAGTTCGGGACAAACCTACAATGAGCAGTTCTTC. This sequence encodes CASSSGQTYNEQFF.

The rearrangement links TRBV4-1 to TRBJ2-3; 8 bases map to TRBD1. Losses at the gene ends were 0 bases for V and 5 bases for J; bases not matched to a gene: 10. The V gene's germline CDR1 is MGHRA and CDR2 YSYEKL. This CDR3 spans 17 amino acids. CDR3 in amino acids: CASSQDVAGGAIDTQYF. The CDR3 DNA is TGCGCCAGCAGCCAAGATGTCGCAGGGGGCGCAATAGATACGCAGTATTTT.

The chain joins TRBV9 to TRBJ1-3, with D perhaps matching TRBD1 (6 bases). The germline CDR1 and CDR2 sequences are SGDLS and YYNGEE. The CDR3 extends over 16 amino acids. Trimming left V 0 bases short and J 0 bases short, with 10 bases between. The CDR3 nucleotides are TGTGCCAGCAGCGTAGAGACAGGCAGCTCTGGAAACACCATATATTTT. As protein: CASSVETGSSGNTIYF.

V gene TRBV7-6 combines with J gene TRBJ2-3; D possibly corresponds to TRBD2 (5 bases). The V gene lost 6 bases and the J gene lost 2 bases, with 12 bases spanning the gap. CDR3 length equals 14 residues. CDR1 is SGHVS, CDR2 FNYEAQ, per germline. The CDR3 here is CASRGGLATDTQYF. CDR3 DNA: TGTGCCAGCAGAGGAGGCCTAGCCACAGATACGCAGTATTTT.

This clone has only one observation. The chain is built from TRBV19 and TRBJ2-7; D is possibly TRBD2 (5 bases). The germline V and J ends were trimmed by 6 bases and 3 bases, with 18 bases remaining between them. The CDR3 is 15 amino acids. The germline CDR1 and CDR2 sequences are LNHDA and SQIVND (reference sequence). The CDR3 bases are TGTGCCAGTAGCGTAGACGCGGGCGGATTCTACGAGCAGTACTTC. This gives the protein CASSVDAGGFYEQYF.

To note about this clone: The junction shows a germline mismatch at one end, possibly a read error. The chain has TRBV2 and TRBJ1-6; D is ambiguous. This CDR3 is built from 16 residues. Germline CDR1 is SNHLY and CDR2 is FYNNEI. The CDR3 coding sequence is TGTGCCAGCAGGGAAGGGTTCAGCTCCTATAATTCACCCCTCCACTTT. It codes for CASREGFSSYNSPLHF. Looking up the rest from reference TRBV2 and TRBJ1-6 gives the full variable domain: EPEVTQTPSHQVTQMGQEVILRCVPISNHLYFYWYRQILGQKVEFLVSFYNNEISEKSEIFDDQFSVERPDGSNFTLKIRSTKLEDSAMYFCASREGFSSYNSPLHFGNGTRLTVT.

J is TRBJ2-7 and V is TRBV18, with D possibly being TRBD1 (5 bases). Germline assignment: CDR1 KGHSH and CDR2 LQKENI. The V end was cut by 2 bases, the J end by 2 bases, with 16 bases between. The CDR3 spans 16 residues. The CDR3 reads CASSPVAGNGAYEQYF. In DNA form, the CDR3 reads TGTGCCAGCTCACCAGTGGCAGGGAATGGCGCCTACGAGCAGTACTTC.

The rearrangement links TRBV4-1 to TRBJ1-1; 8 positions agree with TRBD1. The ends lost 0 bases at V and 8 bases at J; junction bases unmatched: 5. The CDR3 is made up of 14 amino acids. From germline, CDR1 is MGHRA and CDR2 YSYEKL. The CDR3 bases are TGCGCCAGCAGCCAAGATCTTTGGACAGGGGAAGCTTTCTTT. Translation gives CASSQDLWTGEAFF.

The chain is built from TRBV5-4 and TRBJ2-5, with TRBD2 identical over 13 bases. Germline trimming cut 4 bases from V and 9 bases from J; bases unmatched to any gene: 6. The CDR3 sequence is 14 residues long. Germline lookup yields CDR1 SGHNT and CDR2 YYREEE (reference sequence). CDR3 nucleotides: TGTGCCAGCAGCCCAGGACTAGCGGGAGAATCCCAGTACTTC. It specifies CASSPGLAGESQYF. Complete variable domain (other parts from reference TRBV5-4 and TRBJ2-5): ETGVTQSPTHLIKTRGQQVTLRCSSQSGHNTVSWYQQALGQGPQFIFQYYREEENGRGNFPPRFSGLQFPNYSSELNVNALELDDSALYLCASSPGLAGESQYFGPGTRLLVL.

V is TRBV2 and J is TRBJ1-1; possibly TRBD1 for D (6 bases). The CDR3 consists of 14 residues. The V gene's germline CDR1 is SNHLY and CDR2 FYNNEI. V was trimmed by 5 bases and J by 4 bases, leaving 14 bases between them. DNA for the CDR3: TGTGCCAGCAGTCTACAGGGAGTGAGCACTGAAGCTTTCTTT. Translated, it gives CASSLQGVSTEAFF.